This T cell receptor beta chain was sequenced for a study of cytomegalovirus exposure and HLA in healthy donors. The PCR was carried out with 60 Vbeta primers and 13 Jbeta primers. The method was immunoSEQ multiplex PCR; TCRdb's version includes in-frame clones alone and lacks a portion of them. In the table there are fewer than 150,000 clones, over 65% of which are singletons. Germline V gene lookup returns CDR1 LNHNV and CDR2 YYDKDF (reference sequence). Trimming removed 5 bases from V and 1 base from J; junction bases left unmatched: 5. This CDR3 spans 15 amino acids. V is TRBV15 and J is TRBJ2-5, with TRBD2 matching 9 bases. This TCR was recovered from a woman aged 40 to 49 in good health and CMV-seropositive. The sample was PBMCs. The CDR3 DNA follows: TGTGCCACCAGCCAACTTAGCGGGGGCCAAGAGACCCAGTACTTC. Translating it yields CATSQLSGGQETQYF.